The rows below give T cell receptor beta chains drawn from one sample of a study of T cell repertoires in cytomegalovirus infection. A single record per CDR3 protein comes from TCRdb applying MiXCR to the reads. The table has over 150,000 distinct CDR3 sequences, 17% seen once. The sample was CD8+ T cells from PBMCs. The receptors were gathered from a human donor in good health (CMV status not recorded). Some clones in this sample may be carry-over from other donors' samples. CDR3s include the opening cysteine and the closing phenylalanine or tryptophan. A D gene is named only where the DNA matches it firmly. Expanded clones are given a class, and other clones once, few, many or no size at all.

V,size,D,J,CDR3,DNA
TRBV7-9,few,-,TRBJ2-7,CASSPRGGVNEQYF,TGTGCCAGCAGCCCCAGGGGCGGCGTGAACGAGCAGTACTTC
TRBV4-1,-,TRBD2,TRBJ2-1,CASSQEGAGLNNEQFF,TGCGCCAGCAGCCAAGAAGGAGCGGGGCTAAACAATGAGCAGTTCTTC
TRBV7-2,many,-,TRBJ1-1,CASRDTRYTEAFF,TGTGCCAGCAGGGACACCCGGTACACTGAAGCTTTCTTT
TRBV7-8,-,-,TRBJ2-1,CASSPGTDEQFF,TGTGCCAGCAGCCCTGGGACGGATGAGCAGTTCTTC
TRBV7-8,-,-,TRBJ1-2,CASSAPLYPGQGGGYTF,TGTGCCAGCAGCGCCCCCCTATACCCGGGACAAGGAGGTGGCTACACCTTC
TRBV7-2,few,-,TRBJ1-1,CASRSTANTEAFF,TGTGCCAGCAGGTCGACAGCGAACACTGAAGCTTTCTTT
TRBV27,-,TRBD1,TRBJ1-2,CASTSTGVGYTF,TGTGCCAGCACCTCGACAGGGGTTGGCTACACCTTC
TRBV5-6,-,TRBD1,TRBJ1-1,CASSPQGAPEAFF,TGTGCCAGCAGCCCTCAGGGGGCTCCTGAAGCTTTCTTT
TRBV20-1,few,-,TRBJ2-7,CSASGSGEQYF,TGCAGTGCTAGTGGGTCGGGCGAGCAGTACTTC
TRBV7-6,-,-,TRBJ1-1,CASSPAPLGLEAFF,TGTGCCAGCAGCCCCGCACCCCTGGGACTTGAAGCTTTCTTT
TRBV7-2,many,-,TRBJ2-7,CASSLGRYEQYF,TGTGCCAGCAGCTTAGGGCGGTACGAGCAGTACTTC
TRBV7-8,-,TRBD1,TRBJ2-7,CASSYLDRGYGREQYF,TGTGCCAGCAGCTACCTGGACAGGGGCTACGGTCGGGAGCAGTACTTC
TRBV20-1,few,TRBD1,TRBJ1-2,CSASHGQDYGYTF,TGCAGTGCCAGCCACGGACAGGACTATGGCTACACCTTC
TRBV29-1,-,-,TRBJ2-3,CSVVDPLEESQYF,TGCAGCGTTGTGGACCCCCTGGAGGAGTCGCAGTATTTT
TRBV7-9,-,-,TRBJ2-1,CASSPRKDPYNEQFF,TGTGCCAGCAGCCCCCGGAAGGATCCCTACAATGAGCAGTTCTTC
TRBV4-3,-,-,TRBJ1-5,CASSQGRGPNQPQHF,TGCGCCAGCAGCCAAGGGCGAGGGCCCAATCAGCCCCAGCATTTT
TRBV12-3/TRBV12-4,-,TRBD1,TRBJ1-6,CASSLVGQGEGSPLHF,TGTGCCAGCAGTTTAGTGGGACAGGGGGAAGGCTCACCCCTCCACTTT
TRBV3-1,few,TRBD1,TRBJ2-7,CASSLGQVGSSSYEQYF,TGTGCCAGCAGCCTGGGACAGGTGGGCTCGTCGTCCTACGAGCAGTACTTC
TRBV27,-,-,TRBJ2-7,CASSSFSYEQYF,TGTGCCAGCAGTTCCTTCTCCTACGAGCAGTACTTC
TRBV7-9,few,-,TRBJ2-1,CASSPVGVSSYNEQFF,TGTGCCAGCAGCCCCGTAGGCGTAAGCTCCTACAATGAGCAGTTCTTC
TRBV6-1,-,-,TRBJ1-1,CATREGANTEAFF,TGTGCCACTCGAGAGGGCGCGAACACTGAAGCTTTCTTT
TRBV7-2,-,-,TRBJ1-1,CASSFSGAAEAFF,TGTGCCAGCAGCTTTTCAGGGGCTGCAGAAGCTTTCTTT
TRBV27,-,-,TRBJ2-7,CASSLSGLEQYF,TGTGCCAGCAGTTTATCAGGGCTCGAGCAGTACTTC
TRBV20-1,-,-,TRBJ2-7,CSARAIVGVHEQYF,TGCAGTGCTAGGGCGATAGTGGGGGTTCACGAGCAGTACTTC
TRBV5-4,few,TRBD2,TRBJ2-5,CASSPGLAEGRETQYF,TGTGCCAGCAGCCCCGGACTAGCGGAGGGACGGGAGACCCAGTACTTC
TRBV6-8,few,-,TRBJ2-7,CASRGSSYEQYF,TGTGCCAGCAGGGGTTCCTCCTACGAGCAGTACTTC
TRBV7-2,few,TRBD2,TRBJ2-7,CASSWGGIEQYF,TGTGCCAGCAGCTGGGGGGGGATCGAGCAGTACTTC
TRBV7-2,-,-,TRBJ1-2,CASSLALTGPNYGYTF,TGTGCCAGCAGCTTAGCCCTAACAGGGCCTAACTATGGCTACACCTTC
TRBV7-9,-,-,TRBJ1-3,CASSLAFENEKNTIYF,TGTGCCAGCAGCTTAGCTTTCGAGAACGAAAAGAACACCATATATTTT
TRBV7-9,few,-,TRBJ2-3,CASSSSTDTQYF,TGTGCCAGCAGTTCCTCCACAGATACGCAGTATTTT
TRBV7-9,few,-,TRBJ2-2,CASSSIGTRNTGELFF,TGTGCCAGCAGCAGCATCGGGACAAGGAACACCGGGGAGCTGTTTTTT
TRBV7-2,-,TRBD1,TRBJ1-2,CASRTGTGASTF,TGTGCCAGCAGAACCGGGACAGGGGCTTCCACCTTC
TRBV6-2/TRBV6-3,-,-,TRBJ1-1,CASSYSEQMNTEAFF,TGTGCCAGCAGTTACTCAGAACAGATGAACACTGAAGCTTTCTTT
TRBV27,few,TRBD1,TRBJ1-1,CASSLSTGGVTEAFF,TGTGCCAGCAGTTTATCGACAGGGGGCGTCACTGAAGCTTTCTTT
TRBV6-5,-,-,TRBJ2-5,CASSTGHGQTQYF,TGTGCCAGTTCAACAGGACATGGGCAGACCCAGTACTTC
TRBV6-2/TRBV6-3,-,-,TRBJ1-1,CASSPGGGDTEAFF,TGTGCCAGCAGTCCTGGGGGAGGCGACACTGAAGCTTTCTTT
TRBV6-6,few,-,TRBJ1-2,CASSYSAQLENGYTF,TGTGCCAGCAGTTACTCGGCACAGCTCGAAAATGGCTACACCTTC
TRBV7-9,-,-,TRBJ1-2,CASSQGRYGYTF,TGTGCCAGCAGTCAGGGGAGGTATGGCTACACCTTC
TRBV10-2,-,-,TRBJ2-3,CASSEDWATDTQYF,TGCGCCAGCAGTGAAGATTGGGCCACAGATACGCAGTATTTT
TRBV7-3,-,-,TRBJ2-3,CASSITGPDTQYF,TGTGCCAGCAGCATAACAGGGCCAGATACGCAGTATTTT